This entry is about one T cell receptor (beta chain). Its specificity is not known. These data belong to a study of cytomegalovirus exposure and HLA in healthy donors. About the study: Researchers found that roughly 77% of over 350 genotyped donors fell within the Caucasian-associated ancestry cluster. General study points: TCR beta sequences reportedly predicted most subjects' HLA-A and HLA-B alleles accurately.

After removal of 2 bases from V and 3 bases from J, the junction contained 6 bases not matched to a gene. This CDR3 contains 15 residues. CDR1 is SGDLS, CDR2 YYNGEE, per germline. Researchers ran the PCR with 60 Vbeta and 13 Jbeta primers. Profiling relied on immunoSEQ multiplex PCR, and the TCRdb table lists in-frame clones only, not all of them. The profile covers 110,000 to 150,000 clones, with around 9.7% appearing a single time and 1.8% taken by the ten largest. This receptor was obtained from a man aged 45 to 65 in good health and CMV-seronegative. The chain combines TRBV9 with TRBJ2-7; 9 positions agree with TRBD1. Sequencing used PBMCs. The CDR3 here is CASSVRDRANYEQYF. CDR3 in DNA: TGTGCCAGCAGCGTTCGGGACAGGGCGAACTACGAGCAGTACTTC. Drawing the rest from reference TRBV9 and TRBJ2-7, the complete variable domain is DSGVTQTPKHLITATGQRVTLRCSPRSGDLSVYWYQQSLDQGLQFLIQYYNGEERAKGNILERFSAQQFPDLHSELNLSSLELGDSALYFCASSVRDRANYEQYFGPGTRLTVT.